These 12 T cell receptor beta chains came from one sample sequenced in a study of T cells in Graves' hyperthyroidism and ophthalmopathy. RNA transcripts yielded amplified TCR beta CDR3 regions. RT-PCR in the first round (using the HTBI primer set) targeted the TCR CDR3. TCRdb analysed the multiplex PCR reads with MiXCR anew, one entry per CDR3 protein. Seen here are hundreds of thousands of distinct CDR3 sequences, about a sixth observed once, and the top ten hold approximately 14%. Sequencing was done on a sample of blood. Receptor source: a woman between 18 and 29 years old with Graves' hyperthyroidism.

About this clonotype itself: This is likely a read error, given that the CDR3 carries no conserved phenylalanine or tryptophan at its end. This chain uses TRBV7-2 with TRBJ1-2; D unclear. The CDR3 is 16 amino acids. Germline values: CDR1 SGHTA, CDR2 FQGNSA. The V end was cut by 2 bases, the J end by 6 bases, with 19 bases between. CDR3 sequence reads: CASSLFLKPLEDGYTL. The CDR3 DNA reads TGTGCCAGCAGCTTATTCTTGAAGCCTCTAGAGGATGGCTACACCCTC.

This clonotype occurred a few times. The chain has TRBV6-1 and TRBJ2-1; D possibly corresponds to TRBD1 (6 bases). Germline CDR1 is MNHNS and CDR2 is SASEGT. The ends were cut back, 7 bases at V and 0 bases at J, with 13 bases in the middle. CDR3 size: 15 residues. The CDR3 region has the DNA TGTGCCAGCATCGCGGACAGTTCCTCCTACAATGAGCAGTTCTTC. This codes for CASIADSSSYNEQFF.

This clonotype was seen a handful of times. The chain joins TRBV5-1 to TRBJ1-1; D call uncertain. Deletions cut 4 bases from V and 5 bases from J, with 12 bases between. CDR1 and CDR2 from the germline V gene are SGHRS and YFSETQ. The CDR3 runs 13 residues. The DNA for the CDR3 is TGCGCCAGCAGCCCTCGGCCTGGGACTGAAGCTTTCTTT. Protein sequence: CASSPRPGTEAFF.

This clonotype has only a few counts. The junction departs from germline at one end; a sequencing error may be responsible. V gene TRBV4-3 combines with J gene TRBJ2-5, with D tentatively TRBD2 (5 bases). The germline V gene encodes CDR1 LGHNA and CDR2 YSLEER. The CDR3 has 15 amino acids. The CDR3 protein is CASNQGLDWTETQYF. The CDR3 region has the DNA TGCGCCAGCAACCAAGGGCTGGACTGGACGGAGACCCAGTACTTC.

The CDR3 sequence: CATSRVDGLGTDTQYF. In nucleotides, the CDR3 is TGTGCCACCAGCAGAGTTGATGGGCTAGGGACAGATACGCAGTATTTT. J is TRBJ2-3 and V is TRBV15, with D unclear. The V gene's germline CDR1 is LNHNV and CDR2 YYDKDF (reference sequence). This CDR3 contains 16 residues. Between the trimmed V and J ends, which lost 1 base and 3 bases, there was a span of 14 bases.

Comment on this clonotype: It may be a read error: a sequence one base away is much more abundant. The chain is built from TRBV7-2 and TRBJ1-2; D gene unclear. The CDR3 runs to 14 residues. Germline lookup yields CDR1 SGHTA and CDR2 FQGNSA. Trimming pared 2 bases from V and 2 bases from J, leaving 9 bases between. CDR3 residues: CASSLIFRNYGYTF. CDR3 coding DNA: TGTGCCAGCAGCTTAATATTCCGCAACTATGGCTACACCTTC.

This chain links TRBV28 with TRBJ2-3; 12 nucleotides agree with TRBD2. The trim removed 5 bases at V and 3 bases at J, leaving 15 bases unmatched. This CDR3 region has 19 residues. Looked up from germline, CDR1 is MDHEN and CDR2 is SYDVKM. Here the CDR3 reads CASSTRLAGGGGTTDTQYF. In DNA, the CDR3 is TGTGCCAGCAGTACCCGGCTAGCGGGAGGGGGGGGAACAACAGATACGCAGTATTTT. Variable domain in full (rest from reference TRBV28 and TRBJ2-3): DVKVTQSSRYLVKRTGEKVFLECVQDMDHENMFWYRQDPGLGLRLIYFSYDVKMKEKGDIPEGYSVSREKKERFSLILESASTNQTSMYLCASSTRLAGGGGTTDTQYFGPGTRLTVL.

This clonotype has only a few counts. The chain joins TRBV4-3 to TRBJ1-5; D gene unclear. The length of the CDR3 is 16 residues. From germline, CDR1 is LGHNA and CDR2 YSLEER. V was clipped by 0 bases and J by 2 bases, with 11 bases between them. In DNA, the CDR3 is TGCGCCAGCAGCCAAGATATAACGAGAGGCAATCAGCCCCAGCATTTT. Translating gives CASSQDITRGNQPQHF.

The chain is built from TRBV24-1 and TRBJ2-7; perhaps D is TRBD1 or TRBD2 (6 bases each). This CDR3 comprises 11 residues. V lost 9 bases, J lost 6 bases, and 11 bases lay in between. Looked up from germline, CDR1 is KGHDR and CDR2 is SFDVKD. CDR3 sequence reads: CATEQGGEQYF. CDR3 DNA: TGTGCCACCGAACAGGGAGGCGAGCAGTACTTC.

This clonotype was detected only a few times. The CDR3 sequence: CASSQGRGVGSPLHF. Written as DNA, the CDR3 is TGCGCCAGCAGCCAAGGTAGAGGGGTAGGTTCACCCCTCCACTTT. The chain is built from TRBV4-3 and TRBJ1-6; TRBD1 might be the D (5 bases). The V gene's germline CDR1 is LGHNA and CDR2 YSLEER. Trimming left V 1 base short and J 9 bases short, with 13 bases between. The CDR3 loop spans 15 amino acids.

The chain uses TRBV5-1 and TRBJ2-7, with unresolved D. Germline V gene lookup returns CDR1 SGHRS and CDR2 YFSETQ. V was cut by 0 bases and J by 2 bases, with 12 bases left in between. This CDR3 is built from 15 residues. The CDR3 loop is CASSLALGSTYEQYF. The DNA for the CDR3 is TGCGCCAGCAGCTTGGCGTTGGGCTCAACCTACGAGCAGTACTTC. Looking up the rest from reference TRBV5-1 and TRBJ2-7 gives the full variable domain: KAGVTQTPRYLIKTRGQQVTLSCSPISGHRSVSWYQQTPGQGLQFLFEYFSETQRNKGNFPGRFSGRQFSNSRSEMNVSTLELGDSALYLCASSLALGSTYEQYFGPGTRLTVT.

This chain links TRBV12-3 or TRBV12-4 with TRBJ2-1; 9 bases are shared with TRBD2. The V and J ends lost 1 base and 2 bases, in that order; junction bases with no gene match: 9. The CDR3 totals 18 residues. The CDR3, as DNA: TGTGCCAGCAGTTTAGGGGGTAGCGGGAGTGTAACCTACAATGAGCAGTTCTTC. Protein sequence: CASSLGGSGSVTYNEQFF.